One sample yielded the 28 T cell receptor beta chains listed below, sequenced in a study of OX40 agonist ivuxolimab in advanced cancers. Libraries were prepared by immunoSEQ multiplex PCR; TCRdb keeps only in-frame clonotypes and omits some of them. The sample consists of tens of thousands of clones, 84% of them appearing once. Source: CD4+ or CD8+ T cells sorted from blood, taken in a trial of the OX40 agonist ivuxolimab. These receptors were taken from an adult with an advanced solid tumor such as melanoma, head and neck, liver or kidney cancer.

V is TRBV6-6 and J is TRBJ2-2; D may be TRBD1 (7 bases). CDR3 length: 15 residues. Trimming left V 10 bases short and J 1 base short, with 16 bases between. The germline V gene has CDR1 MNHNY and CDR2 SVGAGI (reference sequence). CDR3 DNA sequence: TGTGCCACCAGGGGGGCTCAAAGGAACACCGGGGAGCTGTTTTTT. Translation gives CATRGAQRNTGELFF.

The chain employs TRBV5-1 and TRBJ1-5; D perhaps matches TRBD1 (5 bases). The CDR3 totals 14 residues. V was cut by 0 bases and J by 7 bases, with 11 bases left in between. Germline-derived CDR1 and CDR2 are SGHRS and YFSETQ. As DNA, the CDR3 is TGCGCCAGCAGCTTGGAAGGGACGAGGCAGCCCCAGCATTTT. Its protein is CASSLEGTRQPQHF. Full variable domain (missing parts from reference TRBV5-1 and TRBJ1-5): KAGVTQTPRYLIKTRGQQVTLSCSPISGHRSVSWYQQTPGQGLQFLFEYFSETQRNKGNFPGRFSGRQFSNSRSEMNVSTLELGDSALYLCASSLEGTRQPQHFGDGTRLSIL.

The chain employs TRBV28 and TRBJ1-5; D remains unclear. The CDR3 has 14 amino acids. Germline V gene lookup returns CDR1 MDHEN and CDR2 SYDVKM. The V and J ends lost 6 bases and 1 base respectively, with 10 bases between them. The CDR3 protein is CASSPVVSNQPQHF. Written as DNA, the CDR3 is TGTGCCAGCAGCCCGGTGGTAAGCAATCAGCCCCAGCATTTT. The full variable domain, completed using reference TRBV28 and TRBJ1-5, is DVKVTQSSRYLVKRTGEKVFLECVQDMDHENMFWYRQDPGLGLRLIYFSYDVKMKEKGDIPEGYSVSREKKERFSLILESASTNQTSMYLCASSPVVSNQPQHFGDGTRLSIL.

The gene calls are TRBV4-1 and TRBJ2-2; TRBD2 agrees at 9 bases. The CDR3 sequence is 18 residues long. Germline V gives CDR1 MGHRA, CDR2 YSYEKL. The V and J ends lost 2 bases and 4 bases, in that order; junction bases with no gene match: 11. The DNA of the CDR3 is TGCGCCAGCAGCCAATACACTCCGGGACTAGCCAGCACCGGGGAGCTGTTTTTT. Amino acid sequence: CASSQYTPGLASTGELFF.

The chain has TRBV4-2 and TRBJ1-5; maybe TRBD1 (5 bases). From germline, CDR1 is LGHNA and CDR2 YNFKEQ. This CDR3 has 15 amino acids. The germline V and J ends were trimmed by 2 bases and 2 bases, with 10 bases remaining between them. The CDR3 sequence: CASSQYGGGNQPQHF. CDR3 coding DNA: TGTGCCAGCAGCCAATATGGGGGTGGCAATCAGCCCCAGCATTTT.

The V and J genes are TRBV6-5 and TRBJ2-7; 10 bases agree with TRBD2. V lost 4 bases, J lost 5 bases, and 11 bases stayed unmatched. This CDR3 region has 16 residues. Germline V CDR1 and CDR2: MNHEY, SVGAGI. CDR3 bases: TGTGCCAGCAGTTCCTTACCCCCTAGCGGGAGCGACGAGCAGTACTTC. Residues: CASSSLPPSGSDEQYF.

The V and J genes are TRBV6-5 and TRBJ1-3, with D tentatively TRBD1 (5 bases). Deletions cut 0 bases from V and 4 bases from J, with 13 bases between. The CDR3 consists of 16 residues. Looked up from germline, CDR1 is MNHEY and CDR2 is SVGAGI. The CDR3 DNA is TGTGCCAGCAGTTACTCGCTAGCAGGGCCCGGAAACACCATATATTTT. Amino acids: CASSYSLAGPGNTIYF.

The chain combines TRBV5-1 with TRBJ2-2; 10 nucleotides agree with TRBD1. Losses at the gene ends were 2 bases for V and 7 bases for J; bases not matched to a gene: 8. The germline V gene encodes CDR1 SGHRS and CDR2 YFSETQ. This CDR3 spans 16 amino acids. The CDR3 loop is CASSFQGQGSVGELFF. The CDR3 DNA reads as TGCGCCAGCAGCTTCCAGGGACAGGGGTCTGTCGGGGAGCTGTTTTTT.

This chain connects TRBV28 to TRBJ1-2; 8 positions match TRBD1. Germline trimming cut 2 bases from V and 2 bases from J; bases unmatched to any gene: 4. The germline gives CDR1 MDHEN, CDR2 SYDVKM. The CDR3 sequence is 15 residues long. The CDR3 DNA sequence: TGTGCCAGCAGTTTACTGGGACAGGACAACTATGGCTACACCTTC. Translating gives CASSLLGQDNYGYTF.

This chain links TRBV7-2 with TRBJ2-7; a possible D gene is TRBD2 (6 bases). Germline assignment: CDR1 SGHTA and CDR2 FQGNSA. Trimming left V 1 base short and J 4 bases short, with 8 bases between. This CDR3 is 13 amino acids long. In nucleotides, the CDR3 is TGTGCCAGCAGCTTAGTTAGCGGATACGAGCAGTACTTC. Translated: CASSLVSGYEQYF. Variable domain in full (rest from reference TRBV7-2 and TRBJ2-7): GAGVSQSPSNKVTEKGKDVELRCDPISGHTALYWYRQSLGQGLEFLIYFQGNSAPDKSGLPSDRFSAERTGGSVSTLTIQRTQQEDSAVYLCASSLVSGYEQYFGPGTRLTVT.

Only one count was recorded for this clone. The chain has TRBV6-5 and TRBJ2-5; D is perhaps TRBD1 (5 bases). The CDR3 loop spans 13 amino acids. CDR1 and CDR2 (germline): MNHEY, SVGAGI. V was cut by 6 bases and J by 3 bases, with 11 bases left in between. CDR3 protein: CASSRLGEETQYF. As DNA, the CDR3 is TGTGCCAGCAGCCGCCTAGGGGAAGAGACCCAGTACTTC.

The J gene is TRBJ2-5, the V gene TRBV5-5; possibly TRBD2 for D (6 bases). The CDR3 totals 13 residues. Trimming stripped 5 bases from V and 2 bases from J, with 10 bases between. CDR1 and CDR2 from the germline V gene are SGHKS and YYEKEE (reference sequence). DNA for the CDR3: TGTGCCAGCAGGGGGACTCCACAAGAGACCCAGTACTTC. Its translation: CASRGTPQETQYF.

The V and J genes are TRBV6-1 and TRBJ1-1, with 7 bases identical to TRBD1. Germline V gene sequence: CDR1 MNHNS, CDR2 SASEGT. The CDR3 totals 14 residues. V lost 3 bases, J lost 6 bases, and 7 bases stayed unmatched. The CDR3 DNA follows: TGTGCCAGCAGTGATTGGCCTCAGGGGGCTGAAGCTTTCTTT. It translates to CASSDWPQGAEAFF.

The CDR3 sequence is CASSFGTPVTEAFF. The CDR3 DNA reads as TGTGCCAGCAGCTTTGGGACCCCCGTGACTGAAGCTTTCTTT. The chain uses TRBV7-9 and TRBJ1-1, with TRBD1 as a possible D gene (5 bases). Trimming took off 3 bases at V and 5 bases at J, with 13 bases between the two ends. The germline CDR1 and CDR2 sequences are SEHNR and FQNEAQ (reference sequence). This CDR3 comprises 14 residues.

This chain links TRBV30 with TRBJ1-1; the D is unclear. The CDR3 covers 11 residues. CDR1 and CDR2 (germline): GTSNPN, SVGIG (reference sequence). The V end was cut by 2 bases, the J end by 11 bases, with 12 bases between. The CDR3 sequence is CAWSLEVRAFF. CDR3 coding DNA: TGTGCCTGGAGTCTGGAAGTGAGGGCTTTCTTT.

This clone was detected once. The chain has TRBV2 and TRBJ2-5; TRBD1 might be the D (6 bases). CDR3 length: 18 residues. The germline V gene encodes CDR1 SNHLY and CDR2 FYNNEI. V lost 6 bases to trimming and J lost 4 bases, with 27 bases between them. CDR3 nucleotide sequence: TGTGCCAGCAGCGCGAACATGCCGGGACACTCCCCGGGAGAGACCCAGTACTTC. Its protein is CASSANMPGHSPGETQYF.

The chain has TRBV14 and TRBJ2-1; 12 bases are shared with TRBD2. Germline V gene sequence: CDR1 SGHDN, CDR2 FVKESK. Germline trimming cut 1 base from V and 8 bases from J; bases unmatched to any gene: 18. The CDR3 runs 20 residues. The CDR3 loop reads CASSQGPTSGSGMWQHEQFF. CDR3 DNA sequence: TGTGCCAGCAGCCAAGGACCGACTAGCGGGAGCGGTATGTGGCAGCATGAGCAGTTCTTC.

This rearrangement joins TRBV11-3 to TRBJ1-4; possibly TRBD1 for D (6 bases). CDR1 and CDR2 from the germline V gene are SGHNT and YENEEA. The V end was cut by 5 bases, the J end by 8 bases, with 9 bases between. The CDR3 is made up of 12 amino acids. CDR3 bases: TGTGCCAGCAGCCCGCAGGGGGAAAAACTGTTTTTT. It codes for CASSPQGEKLFF.

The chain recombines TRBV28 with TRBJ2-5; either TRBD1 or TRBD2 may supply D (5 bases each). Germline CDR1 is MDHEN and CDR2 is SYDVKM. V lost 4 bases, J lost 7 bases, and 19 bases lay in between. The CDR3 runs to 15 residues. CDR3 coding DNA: TGTGCCAGCAGTTCGTCCGGGACGGGGATTTGGACCCAGTACTTC. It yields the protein CASSSSGTGIWTQYF.

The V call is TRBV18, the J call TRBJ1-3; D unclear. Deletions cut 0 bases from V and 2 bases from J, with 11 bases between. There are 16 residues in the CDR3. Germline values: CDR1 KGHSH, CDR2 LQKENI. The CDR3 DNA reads TGTGCCAGCTCACCACCGGGCGGCCAAGCTGGAAACACCATATATTTT. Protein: CASSPPGGQAGNTIYF.

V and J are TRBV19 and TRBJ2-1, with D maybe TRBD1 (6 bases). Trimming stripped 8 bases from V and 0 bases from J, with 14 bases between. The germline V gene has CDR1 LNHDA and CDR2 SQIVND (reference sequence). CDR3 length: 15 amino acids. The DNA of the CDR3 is TGTGCCAGTCGAGCAAGGGGGAGCTCCTACAATGAGCAGTTCTTC. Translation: CASRARGSSYNEQFF. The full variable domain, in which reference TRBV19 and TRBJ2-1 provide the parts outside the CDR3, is DGGITQSPKYLFRKEGQNVTLSCEQNLNHDAMYWYRQDPGQGLRLIYYSQIVNDFQKGDIAEGYSVSREKKESFPLTVTSAQKNPTAFYLCASRARGSSYNEQFFGPGTRLTVL.

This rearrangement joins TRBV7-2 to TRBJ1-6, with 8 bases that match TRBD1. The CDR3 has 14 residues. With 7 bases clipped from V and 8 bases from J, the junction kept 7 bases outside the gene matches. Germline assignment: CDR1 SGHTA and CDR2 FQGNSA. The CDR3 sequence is CASTYGTGDSPLHF. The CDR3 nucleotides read TGTGCCAGCACCTACGGGACAGGTGATTCACCCCTCCACTTT.

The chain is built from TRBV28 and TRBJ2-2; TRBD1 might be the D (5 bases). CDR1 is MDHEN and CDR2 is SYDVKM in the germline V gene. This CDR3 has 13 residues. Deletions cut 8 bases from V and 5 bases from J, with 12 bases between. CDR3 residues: CASLNTGTGELFF. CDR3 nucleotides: TGTGCCAGCCTTAACACAGGAACCGGGGAGCTGTTTTTT. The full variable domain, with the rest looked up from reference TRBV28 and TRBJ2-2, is DVKVTQSSRYLVKRTGEKVFLECVQDMDHENMFWYRQDPGLGLRLIYFSYDVKMKEKGDIPEGYSVSREKKERFSLILESASTNQTSMYLCASLNTGTGELFFGEGSRLTVL.

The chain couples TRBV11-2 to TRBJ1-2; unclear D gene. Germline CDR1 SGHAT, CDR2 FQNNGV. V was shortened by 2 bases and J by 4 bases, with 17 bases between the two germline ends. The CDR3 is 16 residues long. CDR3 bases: TGTGCCAGCAGCTTAAACCCCTCGGCTCAGCTCTATGGCTACACCTTC. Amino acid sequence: CASSLNPSAQLYGYTF.

The CDR3 protein is CASSTDRGAKNIQYF. The CDR3 DNA sequence: TGTGCCAGTAGTACGGACAGGGGGGCCAAAAACATTCAGTACTTC. This chain uses TRBV19 with TRBJ2-4, with 10 positions matching TRBD1. Germline V CDR1 and CDR2: LNHDA, SQIVND (reference sequence). The CDR3 covers 15 residues. V lost 4 bases to trimming and J lost 1 base; unmatched junction nucleotides: 1.

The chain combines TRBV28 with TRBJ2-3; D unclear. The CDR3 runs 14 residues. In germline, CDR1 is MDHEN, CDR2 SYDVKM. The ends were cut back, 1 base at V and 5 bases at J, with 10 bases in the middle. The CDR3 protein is CASSLSGMGDTQYF. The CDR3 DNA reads TGTGCCAGCAGTTTATCTGGGATGGGAGATACGCAGTATTTT.

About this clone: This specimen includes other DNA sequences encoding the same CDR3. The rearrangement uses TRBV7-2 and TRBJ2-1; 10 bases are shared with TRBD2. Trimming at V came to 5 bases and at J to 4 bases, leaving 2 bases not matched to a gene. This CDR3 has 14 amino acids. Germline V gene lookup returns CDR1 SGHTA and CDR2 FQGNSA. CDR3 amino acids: CASSLLAGYNEQFF. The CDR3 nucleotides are TGTGCCAGCAGCCTACTAGCGGGGTACAATGAGCAGTTCTTC.

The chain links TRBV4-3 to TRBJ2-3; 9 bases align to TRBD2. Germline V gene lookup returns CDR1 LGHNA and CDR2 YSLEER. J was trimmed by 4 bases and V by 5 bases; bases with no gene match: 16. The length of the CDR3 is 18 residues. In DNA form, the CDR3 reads TGCGCCAGCAGCTCCCAGGCAGGCCTAGCGGGACGGGCAGATACGCAGTATTTT. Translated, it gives CASSSQAGLAGRADTQYF.